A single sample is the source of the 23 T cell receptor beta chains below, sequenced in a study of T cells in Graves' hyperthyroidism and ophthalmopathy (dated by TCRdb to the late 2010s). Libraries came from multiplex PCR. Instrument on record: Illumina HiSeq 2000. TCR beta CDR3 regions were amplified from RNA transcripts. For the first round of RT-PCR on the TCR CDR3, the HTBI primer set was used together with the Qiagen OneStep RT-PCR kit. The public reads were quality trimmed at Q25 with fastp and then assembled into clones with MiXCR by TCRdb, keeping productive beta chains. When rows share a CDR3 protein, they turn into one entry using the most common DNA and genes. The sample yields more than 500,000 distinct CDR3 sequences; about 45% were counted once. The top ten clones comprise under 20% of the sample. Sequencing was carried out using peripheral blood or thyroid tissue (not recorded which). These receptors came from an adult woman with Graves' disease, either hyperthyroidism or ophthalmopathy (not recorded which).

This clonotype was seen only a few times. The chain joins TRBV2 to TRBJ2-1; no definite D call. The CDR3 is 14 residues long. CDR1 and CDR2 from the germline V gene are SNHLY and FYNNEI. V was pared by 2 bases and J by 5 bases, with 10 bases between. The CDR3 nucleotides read TGTGCCAGCAGTGAAAGGACGGGCAACAATGAGCAGTTCTTC. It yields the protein CASSERTGNNEQFF. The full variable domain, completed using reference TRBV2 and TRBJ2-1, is EPEVTQTPSHQVTQMGQEVILRCVPISNHLYFYWYRQILGQKVEFLVSFYNNEISEKSEIFDDQFSVERPDGSNFTLKIRSTKLEDSAMYFCASSERTGNNEQFFGPGTRLTVL.

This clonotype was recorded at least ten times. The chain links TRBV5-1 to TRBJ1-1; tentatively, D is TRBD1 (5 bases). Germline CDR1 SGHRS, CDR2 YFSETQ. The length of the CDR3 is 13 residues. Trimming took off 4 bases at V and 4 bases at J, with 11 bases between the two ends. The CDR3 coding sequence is TGCGCCAGCAGCCAGGGACCGGGCACTGAAGCTTTCTTT. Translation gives CASSQGPGTEAFF.

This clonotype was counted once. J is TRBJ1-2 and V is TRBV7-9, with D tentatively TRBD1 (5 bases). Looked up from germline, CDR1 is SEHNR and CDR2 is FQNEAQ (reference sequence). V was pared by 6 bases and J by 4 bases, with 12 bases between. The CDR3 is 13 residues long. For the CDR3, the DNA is TGTGCCAGCAGTCGTATCGGGGGCTATGGCTACACCTTC. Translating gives CASSRIGGYGYTF.

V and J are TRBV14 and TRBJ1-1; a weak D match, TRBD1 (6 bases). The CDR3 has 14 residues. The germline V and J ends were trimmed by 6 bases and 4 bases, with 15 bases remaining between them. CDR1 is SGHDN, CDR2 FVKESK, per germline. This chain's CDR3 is CASSHRVSFTEAFF. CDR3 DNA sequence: TGTGCCAGCAGTCACAGGGTGTCATTCACTGAAGCTTTCTTT.

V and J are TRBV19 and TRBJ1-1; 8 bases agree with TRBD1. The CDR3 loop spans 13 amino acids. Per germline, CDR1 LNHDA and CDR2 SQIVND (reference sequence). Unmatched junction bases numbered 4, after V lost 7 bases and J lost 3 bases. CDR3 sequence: CASKPDRDTEAFF. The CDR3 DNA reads TGTGCCAGTAAACCGGACAGGGACACTGAAGCTTTCTTT.

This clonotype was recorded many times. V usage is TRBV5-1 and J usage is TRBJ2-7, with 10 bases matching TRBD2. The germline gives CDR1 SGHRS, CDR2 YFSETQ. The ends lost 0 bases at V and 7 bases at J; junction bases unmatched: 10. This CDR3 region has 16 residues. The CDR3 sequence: CASSLGPSGSIEEQYF. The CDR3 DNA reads TGCGCCAGCAGCTTGGGGCCTAGCGGGAGTATAGAAGAGCAGTACTTC.

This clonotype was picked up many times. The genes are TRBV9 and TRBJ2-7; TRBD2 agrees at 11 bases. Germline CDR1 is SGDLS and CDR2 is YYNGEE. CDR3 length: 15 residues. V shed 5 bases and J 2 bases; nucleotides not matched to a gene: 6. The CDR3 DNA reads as TGTGCCAGCAGTTTCGGGACTAGCGGAACCTACGAGCAGTACTTC. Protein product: CASSFGTSGTYEQYF.

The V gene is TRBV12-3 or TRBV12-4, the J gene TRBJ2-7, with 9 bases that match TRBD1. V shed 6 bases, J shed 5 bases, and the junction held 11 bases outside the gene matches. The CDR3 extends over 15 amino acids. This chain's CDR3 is CASRVTGGAGNEQYF. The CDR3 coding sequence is TGTGCCAGCAGGGTAACAGGGGGCGCAGGCAACGAGCAGTACTTC.

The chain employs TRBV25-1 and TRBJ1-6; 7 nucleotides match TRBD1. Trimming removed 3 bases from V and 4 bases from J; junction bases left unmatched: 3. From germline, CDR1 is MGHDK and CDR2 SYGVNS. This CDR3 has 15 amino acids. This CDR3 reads CASSDRGGYNSPLHF. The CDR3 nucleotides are TGTGCCAGCAGTGACAGGGGGGGGTATAATTCACCCCTCCACTTT. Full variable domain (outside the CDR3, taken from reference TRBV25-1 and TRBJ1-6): EADIYQTPRYLVIGTGKKITLECSQTMGHDKMYWYQQDPGMELHLIHYSYGVNSTEKGDLSSESTVSRIRTEHFPLTLESARPSHTSQYLCASSDRGGYNSPLHFGNGTRLTVT.

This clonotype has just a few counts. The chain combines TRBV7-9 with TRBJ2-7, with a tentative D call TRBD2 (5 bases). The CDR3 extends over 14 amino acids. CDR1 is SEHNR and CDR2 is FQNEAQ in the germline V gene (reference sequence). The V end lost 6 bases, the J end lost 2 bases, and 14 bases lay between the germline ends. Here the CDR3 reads CASSPAGRPYEQYF. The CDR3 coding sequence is TGTGCCAGCAGTCCTGCGGGCAGACCCTACGAGCAGTACTTC.

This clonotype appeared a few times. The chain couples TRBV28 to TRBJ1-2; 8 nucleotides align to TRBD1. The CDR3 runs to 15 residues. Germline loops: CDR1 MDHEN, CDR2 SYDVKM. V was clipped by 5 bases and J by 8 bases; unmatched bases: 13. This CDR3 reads CASSPRQGSREGYTF. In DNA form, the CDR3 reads TGTGCCAGCAGTCCACGACAGGGGTCCCGAGAGGGCTACACCTTC.

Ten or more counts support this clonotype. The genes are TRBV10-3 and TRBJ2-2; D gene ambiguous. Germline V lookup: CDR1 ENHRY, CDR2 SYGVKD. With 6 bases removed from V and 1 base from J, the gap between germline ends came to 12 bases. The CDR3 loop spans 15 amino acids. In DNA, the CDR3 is TGTGCCATCAGGAAATCAGACCAGAACACCGGGGAGCTGTTTTTT. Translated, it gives CAIRKSDQNTGELFF.

The CDR3 loop reads CASSSGLGEQYF. The CDR3 nucleotides are TGTGCCAGCAGTTCGGGGTTGGGCGAGCAGTACTTC. This chain connects TRBV7-9 to TRBJ2-7; D perhaps matches TRBD2 (5 bases). V was clipped by 6 bases and J by 6 bases, with 12 bases between them. The CDR3 extends over 12 amino acids. The V gene's germline CDR1 is SEHNR and CDR2 FQNEAQ (reference sequence).

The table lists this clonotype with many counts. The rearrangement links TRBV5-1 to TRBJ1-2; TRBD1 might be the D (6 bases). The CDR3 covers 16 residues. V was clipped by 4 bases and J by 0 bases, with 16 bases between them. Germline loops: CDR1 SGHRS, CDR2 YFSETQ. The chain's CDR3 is CASSPPGAGTNYGYTF. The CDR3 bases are TGCGCCAGCAGCCCCCCGGGGGCAGGCACTAACTATGGCTACACCTTC.

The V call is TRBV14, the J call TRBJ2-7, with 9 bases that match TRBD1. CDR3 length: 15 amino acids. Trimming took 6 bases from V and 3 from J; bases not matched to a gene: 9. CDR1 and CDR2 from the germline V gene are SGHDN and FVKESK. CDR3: CASSWPGQGNYEQYF. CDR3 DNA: TGTGCCAGCAGTTGGCCGGGACAGGGAAACTACGAGCAGTACTTC.

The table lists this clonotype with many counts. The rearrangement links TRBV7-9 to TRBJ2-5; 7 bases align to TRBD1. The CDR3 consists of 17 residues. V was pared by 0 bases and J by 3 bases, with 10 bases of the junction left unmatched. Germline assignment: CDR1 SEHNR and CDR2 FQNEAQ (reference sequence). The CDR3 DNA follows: TGTGCCAGCAGCTTAGCTCCGGGGACAGAATACAAAGAGACCCAGTACTTC. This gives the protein CASSLAPGTEYKETQYF.

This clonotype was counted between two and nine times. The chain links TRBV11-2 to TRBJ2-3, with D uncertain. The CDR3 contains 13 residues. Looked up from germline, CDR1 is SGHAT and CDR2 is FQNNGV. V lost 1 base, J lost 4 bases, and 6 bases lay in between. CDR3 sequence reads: CASSLVASDTQYF. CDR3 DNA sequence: TGTGCCAGCAGCTTAGTAGCCTCAGATACGCAGTATTTT.

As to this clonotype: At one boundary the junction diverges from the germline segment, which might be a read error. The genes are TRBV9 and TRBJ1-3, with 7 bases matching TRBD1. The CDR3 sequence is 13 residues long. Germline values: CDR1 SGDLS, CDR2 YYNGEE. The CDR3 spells CASSPRQGSTIYF. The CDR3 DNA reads TGTGCCAGCAGCCCACGACAGGGAAGCACCATATATTTT.

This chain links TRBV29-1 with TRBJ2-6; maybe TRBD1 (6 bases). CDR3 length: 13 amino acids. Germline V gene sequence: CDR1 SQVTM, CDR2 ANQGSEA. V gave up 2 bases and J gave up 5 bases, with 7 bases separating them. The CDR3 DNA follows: TGCAGCGTTGAAAGGGACAGGGCCAACGTCCTGACTTTC. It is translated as CSVERDRANVLTF. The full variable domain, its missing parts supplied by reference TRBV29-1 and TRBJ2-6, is SAVISQKPSRDICQRGTSLTIQCQVDSQVTMMFWYRQQPGQSLTLIATANQGSEATYESGFVIDKFPISRPNLTFSTLTVSNMSPEDSSIYLCSVERDRANVLTFGAGSRLTVL.

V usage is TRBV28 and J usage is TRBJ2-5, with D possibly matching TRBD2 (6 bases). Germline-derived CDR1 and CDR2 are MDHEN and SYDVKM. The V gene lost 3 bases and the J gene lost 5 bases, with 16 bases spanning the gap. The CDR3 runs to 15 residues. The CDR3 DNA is TGTGCCAGCAGTTTCCCGCAGGGAGGAGGGGAGACCCAGTACTTC. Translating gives CASSFPQGGGETQYF.

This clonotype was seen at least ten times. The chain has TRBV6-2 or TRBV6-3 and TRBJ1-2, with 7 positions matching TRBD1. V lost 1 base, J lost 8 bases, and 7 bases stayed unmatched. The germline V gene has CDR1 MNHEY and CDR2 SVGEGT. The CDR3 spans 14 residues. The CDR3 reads CASSYFDRAGGYTF. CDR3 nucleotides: TGTGCCAGCAGTTACTTCGACAGGGCCGGCGGCTACACCTTC.

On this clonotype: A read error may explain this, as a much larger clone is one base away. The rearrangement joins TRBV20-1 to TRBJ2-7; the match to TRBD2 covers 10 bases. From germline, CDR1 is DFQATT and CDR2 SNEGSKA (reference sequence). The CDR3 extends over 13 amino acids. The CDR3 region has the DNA TGCAGTGCTAGTCTAGCGGGAGACTACGAGCAGCACTTC. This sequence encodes CSASLAGDYEQHF.

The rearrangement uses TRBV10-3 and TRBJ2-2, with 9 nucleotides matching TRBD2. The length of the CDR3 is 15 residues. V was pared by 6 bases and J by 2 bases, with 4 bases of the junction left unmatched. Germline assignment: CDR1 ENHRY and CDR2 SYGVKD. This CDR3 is CAISAGGPNTGELFF. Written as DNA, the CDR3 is TGTGCCATCAGCGCGGGGGGGCCCAACACCGGGGAGCTGTTTTTT.